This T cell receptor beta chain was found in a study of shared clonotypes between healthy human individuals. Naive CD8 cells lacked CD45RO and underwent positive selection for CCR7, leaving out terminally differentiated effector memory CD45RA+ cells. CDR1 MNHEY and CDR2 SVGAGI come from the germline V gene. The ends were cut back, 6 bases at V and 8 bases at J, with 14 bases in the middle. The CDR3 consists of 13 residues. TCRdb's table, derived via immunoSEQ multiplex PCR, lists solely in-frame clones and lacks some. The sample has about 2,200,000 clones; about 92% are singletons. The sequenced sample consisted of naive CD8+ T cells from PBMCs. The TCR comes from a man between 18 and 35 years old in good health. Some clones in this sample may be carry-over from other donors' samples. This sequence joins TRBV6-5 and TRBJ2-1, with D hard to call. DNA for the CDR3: TGTGCCAGCAGCCCCCGACAAACAGATGAGCAGTTCTTC. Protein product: CASSPRQTDEQFF.